This paragraph reports one T cell receptor beta chain. The antigen remains unidentified. The record originates from a study of blood T cells in healthy people across ages. This CDR3 has 12 amino acids. Caucasian, healthy and from Russia, the donors were aged between 6 and 90. Each donor gave around 9.6 milliliters of peripheral blood. A J-beta primer mix and a sample-barcoded 5' primer were used in a second PCR of about 7 to 11 cycles. Each CDR3 protein is one row after TCRdb ran MiXCR on the 5' RACE reads. Of over 300,000 distinct CDR3 sequences in the sample, about 52% were seen once. Points from the study as a whole: One million T cells yielded diversity estimates that were considered underestimates. Whereas aged donors had fewer naive CD4+ cells, long-lived donors had more of them and higher diversity.

The receptor was isolated from a man aged 55 to 69 in good health. The chain uses TRBV21-1 and TRBJ1-2; whether TRBD1, the table's D call, matches the DNA was not checked. TRBV21-1 is described as a pseudogene. Sequenced: blood. The chain's CDR3 is CASRTDDYGYTF. In DNA form, the CDR3 reads TGTGCCAGTAGGACAGACGACTATGGCTACACCTTC.